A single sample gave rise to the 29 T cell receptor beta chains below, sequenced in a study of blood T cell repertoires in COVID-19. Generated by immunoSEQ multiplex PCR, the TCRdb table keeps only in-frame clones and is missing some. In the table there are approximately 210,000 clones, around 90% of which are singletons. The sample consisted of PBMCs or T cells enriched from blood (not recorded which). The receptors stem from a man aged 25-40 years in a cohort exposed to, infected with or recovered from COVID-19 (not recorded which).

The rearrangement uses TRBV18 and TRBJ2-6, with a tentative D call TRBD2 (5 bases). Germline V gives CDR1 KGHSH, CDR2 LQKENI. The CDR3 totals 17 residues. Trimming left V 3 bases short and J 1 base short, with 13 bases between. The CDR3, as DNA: TGTGCCAGCTCACCGGGAGTTGGGGATTCTGGGGCCAACGTCCTGACTTTC. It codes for CASSPGVGDSGANVLTF. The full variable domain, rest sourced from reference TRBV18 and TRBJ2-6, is NAGVMQNPRHLVRRRGQEARLRCSPMKGHSHVYWYRQLPEEGLKFMVYLQKENIIDESGMPKERFSAEFPKEGPSILRIQQVVRGDSAAYFCASSPGVGDSGANVLTFGAGSRLTVL.

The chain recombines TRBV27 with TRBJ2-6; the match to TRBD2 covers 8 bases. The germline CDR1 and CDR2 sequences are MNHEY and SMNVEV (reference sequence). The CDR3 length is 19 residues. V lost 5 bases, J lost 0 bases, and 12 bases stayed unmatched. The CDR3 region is CASSGFLAGPGSGANVLTF. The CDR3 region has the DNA TGTGCCAGCAGTGGTTTTTTAGCGGGGCCTGGCTCTGGGGCCAACGTCCTGACTTTC. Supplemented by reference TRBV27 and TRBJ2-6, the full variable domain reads EAQVTQNPRYLITVTGKKLTVTCSQNMNHEYMSWYRQDPGLGLRQIYYSMNVEVTDKGDVPEGYKVSRKEKRNFPLILESPSPNQTSLYFCASSGFLAGPGSGANVLTFGAGSRLTVL.

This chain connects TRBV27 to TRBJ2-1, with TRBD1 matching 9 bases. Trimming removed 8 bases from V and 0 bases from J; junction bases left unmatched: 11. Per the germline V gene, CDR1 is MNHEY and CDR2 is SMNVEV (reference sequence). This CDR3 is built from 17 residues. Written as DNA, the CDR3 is TGTGCCAGCGGTACTAACAGGGGGCCCAGCTCCTACAATGAGCAGTTCTTC. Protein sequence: CASGTNRGPSSYNEQFF.

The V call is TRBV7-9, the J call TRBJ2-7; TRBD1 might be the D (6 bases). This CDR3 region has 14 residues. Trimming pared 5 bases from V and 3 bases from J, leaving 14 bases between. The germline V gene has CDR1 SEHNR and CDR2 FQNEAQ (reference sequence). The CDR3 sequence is CASSTMTGDYEQYF. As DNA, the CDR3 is TGTGCCAGCAGCACCATGACAGGAGACTACGAGCAGTACTTC. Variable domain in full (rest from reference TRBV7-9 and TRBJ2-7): DTGVSQNPRHKITKRGQNVTFRCDPISEHNRLYWYRQTLGQGPEFLTYFQNEAQLEKSRLLSDRFSAERPKGSFSTLEIQRTEQGDSAMYLCASSTMTGDYEQYFGPGTRLTVT.

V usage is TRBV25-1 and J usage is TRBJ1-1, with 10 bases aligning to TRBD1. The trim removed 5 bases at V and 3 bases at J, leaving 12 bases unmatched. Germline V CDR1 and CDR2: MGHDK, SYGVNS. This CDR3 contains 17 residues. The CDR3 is CASSKFPGQGWDTEAFF. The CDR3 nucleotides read TGTGCCAGCAGTAAGTTTCCGGGACAGGGGTGGGACACTGAAGCTTTCTTT.

CDR3 bases: TGTGCCAGCAGCCAAGATCTCAGGAATTCACCCCTCCACTTT. It is translated as CASSQDLRNSPLHF. The chain couples TRBV14 to TRBJ1-6, with D uncertain. The CDR3 is 14 residues long. Germline-derived CDR1 and CDR2 are SGHDN and FVKESK. With 0 bases removed from V and 7 bases from J, the gap between germline ends came to 7 bases.

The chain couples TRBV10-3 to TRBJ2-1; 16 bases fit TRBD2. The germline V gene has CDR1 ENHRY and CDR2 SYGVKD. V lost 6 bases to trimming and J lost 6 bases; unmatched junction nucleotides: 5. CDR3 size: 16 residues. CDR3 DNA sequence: TGTGCCATCAGGGGACTAGCGGGAGGGCCCGGCAATGAGCAGTTCTTC. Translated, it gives CAIRGLAGGPGNEQFF.

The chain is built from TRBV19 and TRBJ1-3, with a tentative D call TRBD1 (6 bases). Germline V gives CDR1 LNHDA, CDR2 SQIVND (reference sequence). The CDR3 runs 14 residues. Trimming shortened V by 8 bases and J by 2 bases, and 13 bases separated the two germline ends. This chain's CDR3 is CASADTGPGNTIYF. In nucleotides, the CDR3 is TGTGCCAGTGCCGATACAGGGCCTGGAAACACCATATATTTT. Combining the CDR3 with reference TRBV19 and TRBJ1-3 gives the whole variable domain DGGITQSPKYLFRKEGQNVTLSCEQNLNHDAMYWYRQDPGQGLRLIYYSQIVNDFQKGDIAEGYSVSREKKESFPLTVTSAQKNPTAFYLCASADTGPGNTIYFGEGSWLTVV.

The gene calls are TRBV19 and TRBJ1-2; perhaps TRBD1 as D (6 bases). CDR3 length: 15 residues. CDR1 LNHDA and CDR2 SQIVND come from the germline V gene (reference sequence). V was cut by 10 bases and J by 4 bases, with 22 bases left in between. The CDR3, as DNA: TGTGCCACCGCCTCCCTGGCCAGGGGAGTCTATGGCTACACCTTC. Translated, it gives CATASLARGVYGYTF.

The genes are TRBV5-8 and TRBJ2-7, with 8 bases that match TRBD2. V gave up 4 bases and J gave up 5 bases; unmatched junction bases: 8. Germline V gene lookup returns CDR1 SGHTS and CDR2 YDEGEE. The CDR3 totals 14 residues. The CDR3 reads CASSIREGRHEQYF. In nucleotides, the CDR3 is TGTGCCAGCAGCATACGGGAGGGCCGCCACGAGCAGTACTTC. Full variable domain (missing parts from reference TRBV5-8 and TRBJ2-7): EAGVTQSPTHLIKTRGQQATLRCSPISGHTSVYWYQQALGLGLQFLLWYDEGEERNRGNFPPRFSGRQFPNYSSELNVNALELEDSALYLCASSIREGRHEQYFGPGTRLTVT.

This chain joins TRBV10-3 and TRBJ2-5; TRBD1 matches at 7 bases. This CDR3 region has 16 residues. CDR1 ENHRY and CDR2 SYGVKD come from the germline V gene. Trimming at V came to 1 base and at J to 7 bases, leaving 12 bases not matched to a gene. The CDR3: CAISELDRVGSPTQYF. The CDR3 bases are TGTGCCATCAGTGAGTTAGACAGGGTTGGTTCTCCGACCCAGTACTTC.

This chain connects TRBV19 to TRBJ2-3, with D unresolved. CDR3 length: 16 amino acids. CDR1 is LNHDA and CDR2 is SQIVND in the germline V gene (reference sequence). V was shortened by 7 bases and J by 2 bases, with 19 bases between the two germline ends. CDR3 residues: CASTATRMTSTDTQYF. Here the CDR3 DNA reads TGTGCCAGTACCGCAACCAGGATGACATCCACAGATACGCAGTATTTT.

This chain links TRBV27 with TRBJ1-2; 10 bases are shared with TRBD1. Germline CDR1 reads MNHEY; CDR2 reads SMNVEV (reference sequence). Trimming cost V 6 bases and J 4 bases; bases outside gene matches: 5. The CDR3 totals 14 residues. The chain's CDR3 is CASRRTGGTYGYTF. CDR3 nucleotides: TGTGCCAGCAGACGGACAGGGGGGACCTATGGCTACACCTTC.

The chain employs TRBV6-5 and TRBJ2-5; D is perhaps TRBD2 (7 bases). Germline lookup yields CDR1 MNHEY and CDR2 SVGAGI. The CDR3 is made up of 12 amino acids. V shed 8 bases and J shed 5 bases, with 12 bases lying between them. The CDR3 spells CASSPGGETQYF. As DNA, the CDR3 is TGTGCCAGCTCCCCGGGGGGCGAGACCCAGTACTTC.

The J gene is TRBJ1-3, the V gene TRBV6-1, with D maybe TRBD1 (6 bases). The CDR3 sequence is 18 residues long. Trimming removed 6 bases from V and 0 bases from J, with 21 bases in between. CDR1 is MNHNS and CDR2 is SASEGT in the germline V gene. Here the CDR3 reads CASSETTGQTLSGNTIYF. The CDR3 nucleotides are TGTGCCAGCAGCGAAACCACCGGACAGACCCTCTCTGGAAACACCATATATTTT.

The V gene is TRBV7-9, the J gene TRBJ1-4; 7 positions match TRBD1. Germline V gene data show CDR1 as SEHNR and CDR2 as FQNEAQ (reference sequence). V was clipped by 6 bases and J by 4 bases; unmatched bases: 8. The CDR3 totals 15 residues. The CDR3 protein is CASRVGGGGNEKLFF. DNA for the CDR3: TGTGCCAGCAGAGTAGGGGGCGGAGGTAATGAAAAACTGTTTTTT.

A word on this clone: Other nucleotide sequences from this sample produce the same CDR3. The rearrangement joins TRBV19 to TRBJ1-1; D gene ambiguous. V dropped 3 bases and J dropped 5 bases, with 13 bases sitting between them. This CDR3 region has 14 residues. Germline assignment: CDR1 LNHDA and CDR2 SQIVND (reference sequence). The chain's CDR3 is CASSISGVGTEAFF. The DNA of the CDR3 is TGTGCCAGTAGTATTTCCGGGGTGGGGACTGAAGCTTTCTTT. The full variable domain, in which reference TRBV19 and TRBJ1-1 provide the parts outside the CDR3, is DGGITQSPKYLFRKEGQNVTLSCEQNLNHDAMYWYRQDPGQGLRLIYYSQIVNDFQKGDIAEGYSVSREKKESFPLTVTSAQKNPTAFYLCASSISGVGTEAFFGQGTRLTVV.

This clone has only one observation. As DNA, the CDR3 is TGTGCCAGTAGTACGGACAGGGGAACTAATGAAAAACTGTTTTTT. Amino acid sequence: CASSTDRGTNEKLFF. The genes are TRBV19 and TRBJ1-4; TRBD1 matches at 9 bases. CDR3 size: 15 residues. The V and J ends lost 4 bases and 1 base, in that order; junction bases with no gene match: 1. The germline gives CDR1 LNHDA, CDR2 SQIVND (reference sequence).

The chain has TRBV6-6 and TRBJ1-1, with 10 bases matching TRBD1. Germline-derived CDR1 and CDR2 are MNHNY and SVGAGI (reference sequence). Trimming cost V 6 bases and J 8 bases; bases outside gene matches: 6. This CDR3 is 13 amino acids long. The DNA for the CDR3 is TGTGCCAGCAGCTGGACAGGGGGGTCGGAAGCTTTCTTT. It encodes CASSWTGGSEAFF.

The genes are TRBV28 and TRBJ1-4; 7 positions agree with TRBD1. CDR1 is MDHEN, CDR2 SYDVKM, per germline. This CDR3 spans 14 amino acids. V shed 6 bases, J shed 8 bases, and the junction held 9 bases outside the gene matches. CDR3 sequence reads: CASRDSTGKEKLFF. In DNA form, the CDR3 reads TGTGCCAGCAGGGATTCGACAGGGAAGGAAAAACTGTTTTTT.

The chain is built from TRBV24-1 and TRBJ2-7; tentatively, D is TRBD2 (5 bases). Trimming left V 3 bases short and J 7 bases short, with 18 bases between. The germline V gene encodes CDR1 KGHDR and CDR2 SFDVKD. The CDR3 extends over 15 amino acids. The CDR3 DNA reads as TGTGCCACCAGTGATCCAACAGATCGCGGCGGGGAGCAGTACTTC. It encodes CATSDPTDRGGEQYF.

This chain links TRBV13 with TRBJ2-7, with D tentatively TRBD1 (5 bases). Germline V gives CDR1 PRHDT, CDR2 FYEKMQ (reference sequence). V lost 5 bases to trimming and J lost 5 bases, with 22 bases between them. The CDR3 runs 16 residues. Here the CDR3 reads CASSRTGWGESHEQYF. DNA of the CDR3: TGTGCCAGCAGCCGGACCGGGTGGGGCGAATCCCACGAGCAGTACTTC.

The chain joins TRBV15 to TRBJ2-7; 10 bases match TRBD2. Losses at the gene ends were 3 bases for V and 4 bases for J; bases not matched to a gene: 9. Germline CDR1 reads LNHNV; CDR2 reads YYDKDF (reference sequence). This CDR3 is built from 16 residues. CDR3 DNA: TGTGCCACCAGCAGTTATCTAGCGGGAGAGTCGTACGAGCAGTACTTC. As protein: CATSSYLAGESYEQYF. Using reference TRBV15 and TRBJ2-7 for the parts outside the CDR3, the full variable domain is DAMVIQNPRYQVTQFGKPVTLSCSQTLNHNVMYWYQQKSSQAPKLLFHYYDKDFNNEADTPDNFQSRRPNTSFCFLDIRSPGLGDTAMYLCATSSYLAGESYEQYFGPGTRLTVT.

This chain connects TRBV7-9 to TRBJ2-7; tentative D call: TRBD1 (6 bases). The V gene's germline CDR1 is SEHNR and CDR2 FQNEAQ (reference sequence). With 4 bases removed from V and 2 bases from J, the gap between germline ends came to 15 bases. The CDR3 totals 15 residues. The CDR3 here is CASSSDRRGPYEQYF. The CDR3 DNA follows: TGTGCCAGCAGCTCCGACCGCAGGGGCCCCTACGAGCAGTACTTC.

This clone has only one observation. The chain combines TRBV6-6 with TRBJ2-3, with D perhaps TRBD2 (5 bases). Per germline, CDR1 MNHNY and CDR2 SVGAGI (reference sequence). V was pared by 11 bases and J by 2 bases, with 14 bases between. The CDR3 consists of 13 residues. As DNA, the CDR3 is TGTGCCGGGAGACTTGCCTCCACAGATACGCAGTATTTT. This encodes CAGRLASTDTQYF.

The CDR3 DNA reads TGTGCCAGCAGCCAAGACGGGAATAATGGACCGTCTGGGGCCAACGTCCTGACTTTC. Protein: CASSQDGNNGPSGANVLTF. This chain uses TRBV4-2 with TRBJ2-6; D may be TRBD2 (5 bases). Per germline, CDR1 LGHNA and CDR2 YNFKEQ. V lost 0 bases to trimming and J lost 1 base, with 16 bases between them. This CDR3 comprises 19 residues.

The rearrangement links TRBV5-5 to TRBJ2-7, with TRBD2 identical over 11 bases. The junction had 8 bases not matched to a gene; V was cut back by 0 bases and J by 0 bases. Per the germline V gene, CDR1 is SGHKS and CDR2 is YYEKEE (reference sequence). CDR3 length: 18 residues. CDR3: CASSLVASGRPSSYEQYF. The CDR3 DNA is TGTGCCAGCAGCTTGGTTGCTAGCGGGAGGCCGAGCTCCTACGAGCAGTACTTC.

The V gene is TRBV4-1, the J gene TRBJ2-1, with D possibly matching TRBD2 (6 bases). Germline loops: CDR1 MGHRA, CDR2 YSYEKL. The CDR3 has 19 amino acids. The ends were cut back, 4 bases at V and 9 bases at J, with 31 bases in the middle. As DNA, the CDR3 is TGCGCCAGCAGCCTTCGAAAACTCTTCCGGAGGGCCCCCTGGGGTGAGCAGTTCTTC. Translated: CASSLRKLFRRAPWGEQFF.

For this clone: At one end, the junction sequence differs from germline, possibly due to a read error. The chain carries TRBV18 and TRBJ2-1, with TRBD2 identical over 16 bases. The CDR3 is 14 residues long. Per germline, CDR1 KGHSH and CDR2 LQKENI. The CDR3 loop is CASSLGTSGRALVF. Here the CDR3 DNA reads TGTGCCAGCTCCCTAGGGACTAGCGGGAGGGCCCTCGTCTTC.